A single sample is the source of the 14 T cell receptor beta chains below, sequenced in a study of somatic mutations in cytotoxic T cells in rheumatoid arthritis. Profiled with immunoSEQ multiplex PCR; TCRdb holds only in-frame clones, not every one. The sample lists 12,000 or so clones, roughly four fifths occurring once. The sequenced sample was CD8+ T cells sorted from blood. These receptors originate from a woman aged 55-69 years in good health.

This clone was seen a single time. The chain combines TRBV9 with TRBJ2-7; 8 bases agree with TRBD1. After removal of 3 bases from V and 3 bases from J, the junction contained 8 bases not matched to a gene. Germline loops: CDR1 SGDLS, CDR2 YYNGEE. This CDR3 region has 15 residues. The CDR3 DNA reads TGTGCCAGCAGCGAAGCAGGACAGGGCGACTACGAGCAGTACGTC. It encodes CASSEAGQGDYEQYV.

The chain uses TRBV9 and TRBJ2-1; possible D gene TRBD1, 6 bases. CDR1 SGDLS and CDR2 YYNGEE come from the germline V gene. The V end lost 4 bases, the J end lost 3 bases, and 14 bases lay between the germline ends. The CDR3 spans 15 residues. CDR3 DNA: TGTGCCAGCAGCACAGCCGGGACACGCTACAATGAGCAGTTCTTC. As protein: CASSTAGTRYNEQFF.

The chain has TRBV9 and TRBJ2-1, with 7 bases fitting TRBD1. Germline values: CDR1 SGDLS, CDR2 YYNGEE. Unmatched junction bases numbered 11, after V lost 3 bases and J lost 8 bases. This CDR3 region has 15 residues. The CDR3 DNA is TGTGCCAGCAGCGCGACCGGGACAGTGGGCTATGAGCAGTTCTTC. Amino acids: CASSATGTVGYEQFF.

The chain carries TRBV7-9 and TRBJ2-1; TRBD1 agrees at 7 bases. The V and J ends lost 5 bases and 5 bases, in that order; junction bases with no gene match: 6. Germline values: CDR1 SEHNR, CDR2 FQNEAQ (reference sequence). The CDR3 contains 14 residues. CDR3 amino acids: CASSTGTANNEQFF. CDR3 coding DNA: TGTGCCAGCAGCACCGGGACAGCAAACAATGAGCAGTTCTTC.

As concerns this clone: Germline is not matched at one junction end, which may reflect a read error. The same CDR3 can be traced to other DNA sequences in this sample. This rearrangement joins TRBV28 to TRBJ1-6, with TRBD1 matching over 7 bases. The CDR3 is made up of 17 amino acids. Germline lookup yields CDR1 MDHEN and CDR2 SYDVKM. CDR3 in amino acids: CASSFPGTENYNSPLHF. Written as DNA, the CDR3 is TGCGCCAGCAGTTTTCCCGGGACAGAAAATTATAATTCACCCCTCCACTTT.

The chain carries TRBV6-5 and TRBJ2-7; a weak D match, TRBD1 (6 bases). The CDR3 has 14 residues. The V end lost 5 bases, the J end lost 6 bases, and 17 bases lay between the germline ends. CDR1 and CDR2 from the germline V gene are MNHEY and SVGAGI. DNA of the CDR3: TGTGCCAGCAGTCTTAATGACAGGCTAGGCGAGCAGTACGTC. This codes for CASSLNDRLGEQYV.

The chain recombines TRBV2 with TRBJ1-1; TRBD1 might be the D (6 bases). Trimming took off 7 bases at V and 6 bases at J, with 15 bases between the two ends. This CDR3 spans 13 amino acids. CDR1 and CDR2 (germline): SNHLY, FYNNEI. The CDR3: CASITGTFAEAFF. In DNA form, the CDR3 reads TGTGCCAGCATTACAGGGACGTTCGCTGAAGCTTTCTTT.

This clone was detected a few times. V and J are TRBV7-2 and TRBJ2-7; no firm D call. V lost 5 bases and J 0 bases, leaving 2 bases between the germline ends. The CDR3 sequence is 11 residues long. Per the germline V gene, CDR1 is SGHTA and CDR2 is FQGNSA. CDR3 DNA: TGTGCCAGCAGCCTCTCCTACGAGCAGTACTTC. As protein: CASSLSYEQYF.

The V and J genes are TRBV9 and TRBJ2-7, with D perhaps matching TRBD2 (5 bases). CDR3 length: 14 residues. The V end was cut by 0 bases, the J end by 2 bases, with 9 bases between. Germline values: CDR1 SGDLS, CDR2 YYNGEE. The CDR3 reads CASSVASGTYEQYF. Here the CDR3 DNA reads TGTGCCAGCAGCGTAGCAAGCGGAACCTACGAGCAGTACTTC.

The chain joins TRBV29-1 to TRBJ2-1; TRBD2 matches 12 bases. The germline CDR1 and CDR2 sequences are SQVTM and ANQGSEA. The CDR3 sequence is 13 residues long. The J segment lost 7 bases and the V segment lost 5 bases, leaving 3 bases of the junction unmatched. CDR3 in amino acids: CSVLAGGLNEQFF. The CDR3 coding sequence is TGCAGCGTTCTAGCGGGGGGGCTTAATGAGCAGTTCTTC.

V usage is TRBV6-1 and J usage is TRBJ2-7; D gene unclear. The germline V gene encodes CDR1 MNHNS and CDR2 SASEGT. CDR3 length: 11 amino acids. With 6 bases removed from V and 4 bases from J, the gap between germline ends came to 7 bases. CDR3 coding DNA: TGTGCCAGCAGGTACAGTTACGAGCAGTACGTC. The encoded protein is CASRYSYEQYV.

Details on this clone: One junction end disagrees with the germline gene, perhaps due to a read error. The chain recombines TRBV6-5 with TRBJ2-2; 13 bases line up with TRBD2. The CDR3 spans 16 residues. The germline V gene has CDR1 MNHEY and CDR2 SVGAGI. CDR3 sequence: CASSYGLAGEVGELFF. In DNA, the CDR3 is TGTGCCAGCAGTTACGGACTAGCGGGGGAGGTCGGGGAACTGTTTTTT.

The CDR3 protein is CASSQGTRGTYNEQFF. In DNA, the CDR3 is TGCGCCAGCAGCCAAGGTACCAGGGGGACCTACAATGAGCAGTTCTTC. This sequence joins TRBV4-1 and TRBJ2-1; 7 nucleotides line up with TRBD1. V shed 1 base and J 2 bases; nucleotides not matched to a gene: 5. The CDR3 extends over 16 amino acids. Germline V CDR1 and CDR2: MGHRA, YSYEKL.

This chain joins TRBV19 and TRBJ2-5; no firm D call. Germline V gene data show CDR1 as LNHDA and CDR2 as SQIVND (reference sequence). Between the trimmed V and J ends, which lost 1 base and 5 bases, there was a span of 11 bases. The CDR3 runs to 14 residues. This CDR3 reads CASSIVFGWETQYF. CDR3 DNA: TGTGCCAGTAGTATAGTTTTCGGGTGGGAGACCCAGTACTTC.